These 19 T cell receptor beta chains came from one sample sequenced in a study of shared clonotypes between healthy human individuals. Terminally differentiated effector memory CD45RA+ cells were excluded from the naive CD8 cells, which were CD45RO-negative and positively selected for CCR7. This table comes from immunoSEQ multiplex PCR, and its TCRdb copy is limited to in-frame clones, with some not included. The sample includes about 1,800,000 clones, about 95% of them seen just once. Material: naive CD8+ T cells sorted from blood. These receptors all stem from a man between 18 and 29 years old in good health.

This chain connects TRBV30 to TRBJ1-1; 7 bases align to TRBD1. Germline assignment: CDR1 GTSNPN and CDR2 SVGIG (reference sequence). V dropped 3 bases and J dropped 5; count of bases not matched to a gene: 9. CDR3 length equals 14 residues. CDR3 DNA: TGTGCCTGGAGCTTGACAGGGACTGGGACTGAAGCTTTCTTT. Protein product: CAWSLTGTGTEAFF.

The J gene is TRBJ2-1, the V gene TRBV9, with D uncertain. Trimming took off 7 bases at V and 5 bases at J, with 10 bases between the two ends. The CDR3 is 12 amino acids. Germline loops: CDR1 SGDLS, CDR2 YYNGEE. DNA of the CDR3: TGTGCCAGCCACGGAGACCACAATGAGCAGTTCTTC. Its protein is CASHGDHNEQFF.

The table lists this clone with a count of one. The rearrangement joins TRBV11-2 to TRBJ2-5; D is unresolved. The ends were cut back, 1 base at V and 2 bases at J, with 5 bases in the middle. The CDR3 covers 13 residues. From germline, CDR1 is SGHAT and CDR2 FQNNGV. CDR3 coding DNA: TGTGCCAGCAGCTTAGCCCCACAAGAGACCCAGTACTTC. Translated: CASSLAPQETQYF.

J is TRBJ2-5 and V is TRBV4-2; D may match TRBD1 or TRBD2 (5 bases each). Per the germline V gene, CDR1 is LGHNA and CDR2 is YNFKEQ. CDR3 length: 16 residues. V shed 1 base and J shed 0 bases, with 12 bases lying between them. This CDR3 reads CASSQVGEGYQETQYF. CDR3 bases: TGTGCCAGCAGCCAAGTCGGCGAGGGGTACCAAGAGACCCAGTACTTC.

The chain is built from TRBV13 and TRBJ2-7; D possibly corresponds to TRBD2 (7 bases). Trimming removed 3 bases from V and 2 bases from J, with 17 bases in between. CDR3 length: 16 residues. Germline CDR1 is PRHDT and CDR2 is FYEKMQ (reference sequence). CDR3 coding DNA: TGTGCCAGCAGCTTTCCGTCGGGGGGCGGCCCCTACGAGCAGTACTTC. It yields the protein CASSFPSGGGPYEQYF.

In DNA form, the CDR3 reads TGTGCCAGCAGCGCGGGAAGGGGGCGGGTCACTGAAGCTTTCTTT. Translated: CASSAGRGRVTEAFF. The chain employs TRBV11-3 and TRBJ1-1; 7 bases match TRBD1. CDR1 is SGHNT, CDR2 YENEEA, per germline. The CDR3 runs to 15 residues. V lost 5 bases to trimming and J lost 4 bases; unmatched junction nucleotides: 10.

The J gene is TRBJ1-1, the V gene TRBV6-5; D unclear. The CDR3 has 14 amino acids. V was cut by 2 bases and J by 4 bases, with 11 bases left in between. The V gene's germline CDR1 is MNHEY and CDR2 SVGAGI. The CDR3 sequence: CASSYQLMATEAFF. In DNA, the CDR3 is TGTGCCAGCAGTTACCAACTCATGGCCACTGAAGCTTTCTTT.

The chain employs TRBV11-3 and TRBJ2-7; possibly TRBD2 for D (5 bases). CDR1 and CDR2 from the germline V gene are SGHNT and YENEEA. The CDR3 sequence is 15 residues long. V was pared by 5 bases and J by 5 bases, with 19 bases between. Written as DNA, the CDR3 is TGTGCCAGCAGCCCCGGAGATAGCGTCACCGACGAGCAGTACTTC. It yields the protein CASSPGDSVTDEQYF.

The V gene is TRBV30, the J gene TRBJ2-7; D unclear. Trimming took 1 base from V and 3 from J, leaving 7 bases between them. Germline assignment: CDR1 GTSNPN and CDR2 SVGIG (reference sequence). This CDR3 has 12 residues. CDR3 nucleotides: TGTGCCTGGAGTGCACAAAACTACGAGCAGTACTTC. It yields the protein CAWSAQNYEQYF.

This rearrangement joins TRBV12-5 to TRBJ2-7, with 10 bases aligning to TRBD1. The CDR3 totals 14 residues. CDR1 LGHNT and CDR2 FRNRAP come from the germline V gene. The V and J ends lost 7 bases and 6 bases, in that order; junction bases with no gene match: 9. For the CDR3, the DNA is TGTGCTAGTGCCAAAGGGACAGGGGCCGGCGAGCAGTACTTC. It translates to CASAKGTGAGEQYF.

Notes on this clone: Other nucleotide sequences from this sample produce the same CDR3. The chain employs TRBV5-6 and TRBJ1-5; D gene uncertain. CDR3 size: 15 residues. V lost 0 bases to trimming and J lost 1 base, with 8 bases between them. Germline V gene lookup returns CDR1 SGHDT and CDR2 YYEEEE. The CDR3 spells CASSLGTGSNQPQHF. In DNA, the CDR3 is TGTGCCAGCAGCTTGGGTACGGGGAGCAATCAGCCCCAGCATTTT.

Notes on this clone: The same CDR3 is also encoded by other DNA sequences in this sample. V is TRBV6-5 and J is TRBJ2-3; no firm D call. Germline assignment: CDR1 MNHEY and CDR2 SVGAGI. The V gene lost 0 bases and the J gene lost 4 bases, with 8 bases spanning the gap. This CDR3 spans 14 amino acids. CDR3 sequence reads: CASSYSRGADTQYF. CDR3 bases: TGTGCCAGCAGTTACTCGAGAGGAGCAGATACGCAGTATTTT.

About this clone itself: At the DNA level, this CDR3 is encoded by other sequences in the same sample as well. The chain joins TRBV28 to TRBJ2-7; D may correspond to TRBD1 or TRBD2 (6 bases each). Trimming removed 2 bases from V and 4 bases from J, with 12 bases in between. Germline V gene lookup returns CDR1 MDHEN and CDR2 SYDVKM. CDR3 length equals 14 residues. The CDR3 sequence: CASSLVQGGYEQYF. The CDR3 DNA reads TGTGCCAGCAGTTTAGTACAAGGGGGGTACGAGCAGTACTTC.

This clone was counted between two and nine times. The CDR3 region is CASSYSSQQETQYF. The CDR3 region has the DNA TGTGCCAGCAGTTACTCGAGCCAGCAAGAGACCCAGTACTTC. The V call is TRBV6-5, the J call TRBJ2-5; unclear D gene. The CDR3 extends over 14 amino acids. V was shortened by 0 bases and J by 2 bases, with 7 bases between the two germline ends. Germline lookup yields CDR1 MNHEY and CDR2 SVGAGI.

This clone was found once. The chain joins TRBV2 to TRBJ2-1, with 10 positions matching TRBD2. There are 16 residues in the CDR3. Germline lookup yields CDR1 SNHLY and CDR2 FYNNEI. Trimming cost V 6 bases and J 7 bases; bases outside gene matches: 12. The CDR3 sequence: CASSQERLAGANEQFF. CDR3 nucleotide sequence: TGTGCCAGCAGCCAAGAACGGCTAGCGGGGGCAAATGAGCAGTTCTTC.

The V gene is TRBV15, the J gene TRBJ2-7; 7 bases agree with TRBD2. After removal of 0 bases from V and 2 bases from J, the junction contained 7 bases not matched to a gene. From germline, CDR1 is LNHNV and CDR2 YYDKDF (reference sequence). This CDR3 has 16 residues. The CDR3 spells CATSRDRASGPYEQYF. For the CDR3, the DNA is TGTGCCACCAGCAGAGATAGGGCTAGCGGACCCTACGAGCAGTACTTC.

The V and J genes are TRBV19 and TRBJ2-1; tentative D call: TRBD1 (7 bases). The CDR3 consists of 15 residues. Per the germline V gene, CDR1 is LNHDA and CDR2 is SQIVND (reference sequence). Trimming removed 7 bases at V and 6 bases at J, with 19 bases between. In DNA, the CDR3 is TGTGCCAGTATCCAGGGAGGAACAGGGGCCAATGAGCAGTTCTTC. Translation gives CASIQGGTGANEQFF.

The DNA of the CDR3 is TGTGCCAGCAGTAACACAGGGGGCGATGGCTACACCTTC. Translated: CASSNTGGDGYTF. This chain connects TRBV27 to TRBJ1-2; 9 nucleotides agree with TRBD1. With 5 bases clipped from V and 6 bases from J, the junction kept 4 bases outside the gene matches. CDR1 MNHEY and CDR2 SMNVEV come from the germline V gene (reference sequence). The CDR3 consists of 13 residues.

The rearrangement uses TRBV13 and TRBJ2-3, with 9 bases aligning to TRBD2. With V trimmed by 11 bases and J by 5 bases, 14 bases remained unmatched. CDR1 PRHDT and CDR2 FYEKMQ come from the germline V gene (reference sequence). This CDR3 is built from 15 residues. The CDR3 region has the DNA TGTGCCTCGAACGCTGAGCGGGAGGTGAAAGATACGCAGTATTTT. Amino acid sequence: CASNAEREVKDTQYF.